Below are 3 T cell receptor beta chains sequenced from a single sample in a study of blood T cell repertoires in COVID-19. Libraries were prepared by immunoSEQ multiplex PCR; TCRdb keeps only in-frame clonotypes and omits some of them. The sample holds 150,000 to 200,000 clones, about 86% seen once. Sequenced material: peripheral blood. The receptors come from a woman in her 30s with active or convalescent COVID-19.

This rearrangement joins TRBV18 to TRBJ2-7; 10 nucleotides match TRBD1. The CDR3 covers 16 residues. Germline loops: CDR1 KGHSH, CDR2 LQKENI. With V trimmed by 4 bases and J by 0 bases, 6 bases remained unmatched. CDR3 sequence (DNA): TGTGCCAGCTCACTTGGACAGGGGGGAATCTCCTACGAGCAGTACTTC. This codes for CASSLGQGGISYEQYF.

With respect to this clone: This specimen includes other DNA sequences encoding the same CDR3. This chain joins TRBV24-1 and TRBJ2-5, with D unresolved. CDR1 is KGHDR, CDR2 SFDVKD, per germline. The V and J ends lost 4 bases and 0 bases respectively, with 8 bases between them. This CDR3 contains 14 residues. The CDR3 DNA sequence: TGTGCCACCAGTGAGAACAGAGACCAAGAGACCCAGTACTTC. It translates to CATSENRDQETQYF.

The chain joins TRBV5-4 to TRBJ2-3; 10 bases map to TRBD1. V lost 0 bases to trimming and J lost 3 bases; unmatched junction nucleotides: 10. The CDR3 is 18 residues long. CDR1 SGHNT and CDR2 YYREEE come from the germline V gene (reference sequence). CDR3 protein: CASSLVPGQGWGTDTQYF. Written as DNA, the CDR3 is TGTGCCAGCAGCTTGGTTCCGGGACAGGGGTGGGGGACAGATACGCAGTATTTT.